One sample yielded the 32 T cell receptor beta chains listed below, sequenced in a study of T cell responses to AZD1222 COVID-19 vaccine. Generated by immunoSEQ multiplex PCR, the TCRdb table keeps only in-frame clones and is missing some. The top ten hold about 2.1% of the sample, which has about 130,000 clones, 90% to 95% seen once. Source: peripheral blood, taken on day 0 of AZD1222 vaccination. The receptors were sampled from an adult in good health.

This chain connects TRBV10-3 to TRBJ2-5; 9 nucleotides line up with TRBD2. CDR3 length: 13 amino acids. Trimming removed 8 bases from V and 5 bases from J; junction bases left unmatched: 6. CDR1 is ENHRY, CDR2 SYGVKD, per germline. This CDR3 is CAIRGLALETQYF. As DNA, the CDR3 is TGTGCCATCCGGGGACTAGCTTTGGAGACCCAGTACTTC.

The J gene is TRBJ1-2, the V gene TRBV29-1; 7 bases map to TRBD1. V was clipped by 6 bases and J by 4 bases; unmatched bases: 5. CDR3 length: 12 residues. CDR1 is SQVTM and CDR2 is ANQGSEA in the germline V gene. The CDR3 is CSVLGTVYGYTF. The DNA of the CDR3 is TGCAGCGTACTGGGGACAGTCTATGGCTACACCTTC.

This clone was recorded once. The CDR3 coding sequence is TGTGCCAGTAGCAGACAACAGGGGCCTAATTCACCCCTCCACTTT. Amino acids: CASSRQQGPNSPLHF. The chain is built from TRBV19 and TRBJ1-6, with 7 bases lining up with TRBD1. After removal of 6 bases from V and 6 bases from J, the junction contained 8 bases not matched to a gene. Germline V CDR1 and CDR2: LNHDA, SQIVND (reference sequence). This CDR3 contains 15 residues.

V usage is TRBV27 and J usage is TRBJ1-4; D unresolved. Deletions cut 3 bases from V and 5 bases from J, with 7 bases between. CDR3 length: 13 amino acids. The germline V gene has CDR1 MNHEY and CDR2 SMNVEV (reference sequence). The DNA for the CDR3 is TGTGCCAGCAGTTTCTCCCGGAATGAAAAACTGTTTTTT. This encodes CASSFSRNEKLFF.

The chain carries TRBV5-6 and TRBJ1-1; D remains unclear. CDR3 size: 13 residues. The germline V and J ends were trimmed by 0 bases and 3 bases, with 6 bases remaining between them. The germline V gene encodes CDR1 SGHDT and CDR2 YYEEEE. The CDR3 sequence: CASSLAKHTEAFF. The CDR3 DNA is TGTGCCAGCAGCTTGGCCAAGCACACTGAAGCTTTCTTT.

The chain combines TRBV4-2 with TRBJ2-3; 11 bases map to TRBD2. Trimming took 1 base from V and 6 from J; bases not matched to a gene: 18. CDR1 and CDR2 from the germline V gene are LGHNA and YNFKEQ. This CDR3 is 20 amino acids long. CDR3 sequence: CASSQVGQGTSGGSRDTQYF. The CDR3 DNA reads TGTGCCAGCAGCCAAGTAGGACAGGGAACTAGCGGGGGCTCCAGGGATACGCAGTATTTT.

J is TRBJ1-4 and V is TRBV5-1; tentatively, D is TRBD1 (5 bases). Germline V gene lookup returns CDR1 SGHRS and CDR2 YFSETQ. With 6 bases removed from V and 0 bases from J, the gap between germline ends came to 9 bases. The CDR3 length is 14 residues. CDR3 sequence (DNA): TGCGCCAGCACGGGGGGGACAACTAATGAAAAACTGTTTTTT. This translates into CASTGGTTNEKLFF.

The CDR3 reads CASTGVETQYF. The CDR3, as DNA: TGTGCCAGCACGGGGGTCGAGACCCAGTACTTC. The chain recombines TRBV6-5 with TRBJ2-5, with D perhaps matching TRBD2 (6 bases). CDR1 is MNHEY and CDR2 is SVGAGI in the germline V gene. CDR3 size: 11 residues. Trimming removed 7 bases from V and 5 bases from J, with 8 bases in between.

V and J are TRBV24-1 and TRBJ2-7; 9 bases are shared with TRBD1. The germline V gene encodes CDR1 KGHDR and CDR2 SFDVKD. The CDR3 has 15 amino acids. After removal of 3 bases from V and 3 bases from J, the junction contained 5 bases not matched to a gene. The CDR3, as DNA: TGTGCCACCAGTGATGCTGGGACAGGGAGCTACGAGCAGTACTTC. It yields the protein CATSDAGTGSYEQYF.

This chain uses TRBV27 with TRBJ1-5; the match to TRBD1 covers 10 bases. In germline, CDR1 is MNHEY, CDR2 SMNVEV (reference sequence). The V segment lost 5 bases and the J segment 7 bases; nucleotides outside the gene matches: 11. This CDR3 has 16 amino acids. The CDR3 here is CASSHLRTGGRQPQHF. CDR3 in DNA: TGTGCCAGCAGTCACCTTAGGACAGGGGGAAGACAGCCCCAGCATTTT.

The gene calls are TRBV4-2 and TRBJ2-5; D uncertain. This CDR3 contains 12 residues. V lost 4 bases, J lost 5 bases, and 8 bases lay in between. CDR1 is LGHNA, CDR2 YNFKEQ, per germline. DNA of the CDR3: TGTGCCAGCAGCCGGGCTATGGAGACCCAGTACTTC. This gives the protein CASSRAMETQYF.

The chain uses TRBV6-2 or TRBV6-3 and TRBJ1-4, with TRBD1 identical over 7 bases. There are 16 residues in the CDR3. The germline V gene encodes CDR1 MNHEY and CDR2 SVGEGT. Germline trimming cut 6 bases from V and 0 bases from J; bases unmatched to any gene: 7. The CDR3 loop reads CASSPTGEATNEKLFF. DNA for the CDR3: TGTGCCAGCAGCCCCACAGGGGAGGCAACTAATGAAAAACTGTTTTTT.

The V and J genes are TRBV29-1 and TRBJ1-5; D unresolved. The V gene lost 5 bases and the J gene lost 2 bases, with 10 bases spanning the gap. Germline-derived CDR1 and CDR2 are SQVTM and ANQGSEA. This CDR3 comprises 13 residues. CDR3 in DNA: TGCAGCGTTCAAGGGTCGGGCAATCAGCCCCAGCATTTT. Its translation: CSVQGSGNQPQHF.

This clone appeared once. The chain couples TRBV18 to TRBJ1-5; D is undetermined. The V end was cut by 5 bases, the J end by 2 bases, with 10 bases between. The germline V gene has CDR1 KGHSH and CDR2 LQKENI. The CDR3 has 14 residues. CDR3 region: CASSGLTGNQPQHF. The CDR3 region has the DNA TGTGCCAGCTCAGGGCTTACCGGCAATCAGCCCCAGCATTTT.

The chain carries TRBV6-2 or TRBV6-3 and TRBJ2-7; no firm D call. The germline V gene encodes CDR1 MNHEY and CDR2 SVGEGT. V lost 4 bases, J lost 5 bases, and 9 bases lay in between. There are 12 residues in the CDR3. The chain's CDR3 is CASSSHNDEQYF. CDR3 nucleotide sequence: TGTGCCAGCAGTTCTCACAACGACGAGCAGTACTTC.

The rearrangement uses TRBV9 and TRBJ2-1; the D gene is possibly TRBD2 (6 bases). V shed 1 base and J shed 4 bases, with 9 bases lying between them. The CDR3 loop spans 14 amino acids. Germline loops: CDR1 SGDLS, CDR2 YYNGEE. DNA of the CDR3: TGTGCCAGCAGCGTACCGGGGGAGTACAATGAGCAGTTCTTC. Translation gives CASSVPGEYNEQFF.

This chain joins TRBV6-5 and TRBJ2-7, with 9 bases aligning to TRBD2. The CDR3 has 15 residues. J gave up 4 bases and V 0 bases, and 4 bases lay outside the gene matches. From germline, CDR1 is MNHEY and CDR2 SVGAGI. CDR3 in amino acids: CASSYSRGGAYEQYF. CDR3 coding DNA: TGTGCCAGCAGTTACTCACGCGGGGGGGCTTACGAGCAGTACTTC.

This rearrangement joins TRBV2 to TRBJ2-2; D remains unclear. The length of the CDR3 is 14 residues. Germline V gene data show CDR1 as SNHLY and CDR2 as FYNNEI. V was shortened by 2 bases and J by 4 bases, with 8 bases between the two germline ends. CDR3 sequence reads: CASSERRATGELFF. The CDR3 DNA is TGTGCCAGCAGTGAACGTCGGGCCACCGGGGAGCTGTTTTTT. The entire variable domain, with the rest obtained from reference TRBV2 and TRBJ2-2, is as follows: EPEVTQTPSHQVTQMGQEVILRCVPISNHLYFYWYRQILGQKVEFLVSFYNNEISEKSEIFDDQFSVERPDGSNFTLKIRSTKLEDSAMYFCASSERRATGELFFGEGSRLTVL.

This clone occurred once. The chain employs TRBV11-2 and TRBJ2-3, with D possibly TRBD2 on 5 matching bases. This CDR3 is 16 amino acids long. V shed 2 bases and J shed 1 base, with 13 bases lying between them. Germline CDR1 reads SGHAT; CDR2 reads FQNNGV. Written as DNA, the CDR3 is TGTGCCAGCAGCTTATTTGCGGAGGAAGGCACAGATACGCAGTATTTT. It codes for CASSLFAEEGTDTQYF. The full variable domain, completed using reference TRBV11-2 and TRBJ2-3, is EAGVAQSPRYKIIEKRQSVAFWCNPISGHATLYWYQQILGQGPKLLIQFQNNGVVDDSQLPKDRFSAERLKGVDSTLKIQPAKLEDSAVYLCASSLFAEEGTDTQYFGPGTRLTVL.

This clone is classed as medium-sized. The V gene is TRBV18, the J gene TRBJ2-7; D uncertain. V gave up 4 bases and J gave up 5 bases, with 12 bases separating them. The CDR3 runs 13 residues. CDR1 is KGHSH, CDR2 LQKENI, per germline. The CDR3 DNA follows: TGTGCCAGCTCACTGGGATCCCTGGACGAGCAGTACTTC. As protein: CASSLGSLDEQYF.

This clone has more than one count but fewer than ten. This chain links TRBV5-4 with TRBJ2-7, with D possibly TRBD1 on 6 matching bases. The germline gives CDR1 SGHNT, CDR2 YYREEE (reference sequence). V was cut by 4 bases and J by 2 bases, with 10 bases left in between. CDR3 length equals 13 residues. The CDR3 sequence: CASSTGTTYEQYF. CDR3 sequence (DNA): TGTGCCAGCAGCACCGGGACAACCTACGAGCAGTACTTC.

The chain combines TRBV5-1 with TRBJ2-1; 13 bases are shared with TRBD2. J gave up 8 bases and V 4 bases, and 9 bases lay outside the gene matches. Germline V lookup: CDR1 SGHRS, CDR2 YFSETQ. The CDR3 extends over 16 amino acids. The CDR3 DNA sequence: TGCGCCAGCAGCCCGACTAGCGGGGGGCCTTTGGATGAGCAGTTCTTC. Amino acid sequence: CASSPTSGGPLDEQFF.

This chain connects TRBV9 to TRBJ2-2; 8 nucleotides agree with TRBD1. The CDR3 contains 18 residues. Germline V gene lookup returns CDR1 SGDLS and CDR2 YYNGEE. V was clipped by 6 bases and J by 1 base; unmatched bases: 14. Here the CDR3 DNA reads TGTGCCAGCACCGCGCTACCCCCCGGGACAGGGAACACCGGGGAGCTGTTTTTT. The encoded protein is CASTALPPGTGNTGELFF.

The chain recombines TRBV15 with TRBJ2-2; D remains ambiguous. Trimming cost V 5 bases and J 3 bases, with 10 bases left between them. In germline, CDR1 is LNHNV, CDR2 YYDKDF (reference sequence). The CDR3 loop spans 14 amino acids. This CDR3 is CATSGGRYTGELFF. CDR3 in DNA: TGTGCCACCAGCGGTGGACGGTACACCGGGGAGCTGTTTTTT.

The gene calls are TRBV19 and TRBJ2-1; 10 bases line up with TRBD2. The germline V gene has CDR1 LNHDA and CDR2 SQIVND (reference sequence). The length of the CDR3 is 16 residues. V was pared by 6 bases and J by 8 bases, with 13 bases of the junction left unmatched. CDR3 loop: CASRPSLAGAGDEQFF. CDR3 in DNA: TGTGCCAGTAGACCCTCTCTAGCGGGGGCGGGGGATGAGCAGTTCTTC. Filled out from reference TRBV19 and TRBJ2-1, the complete variable domain reads DGGITQSPKYLFRKEGQNVTLSCEQNLNHDAMYWYRQDPGQGLRLIYYSQIVNDFQKGDIAEGYSVSREKKESFPLTVTSAQKNPTAFYLCASRPSLAGAGDEQFFGPGTRLTVL.

The chain links TRBV5-1 to TRBJ1-2; 9 bases agree with TRBD1. V lost 3 bases to trimming and J lost 7 bases; unmatched junction nucleotides: 7. Germline lookup yields CDR1 SGHRS and CDR2 YFSETQ. The CDR3 contains 14 residues. CDR3 nucleotides: TGCGCCAGCAGCTCCGGACAGGGGCCGTTTGGCTACACCTTC. As protein: CASSSGQGPFGYTF.

The V gene is TRBV7-9, the J gene TRBJ2-1, with 10 bases lining up with TRBD2. V lost 5 bases to trimming and J lost 3 bases; unmatched junction nucleotides: 13. The CDR3 has 18 amino acids. CDR1 SEHNR and CDR2 FQNEAQ come from the germline V gene (reference sequence). The CDR3 nucleotides are TGTGCCAGCAGCCCGAAATCGTTAGCGGGGGGTTTCTACAATGAGCAGTTCTTC. Its translation is CASSPKSLAGGFYNEQFF.

The V gene is TRBV5-6, the J gene TRBJ1-6; D uncertain. The CDR3 length is 14 residues. The V end was cut by 0 bases, the J end by 8 bases, with 9 bases between. CDR1 and CDR2 (germline): SGHDT, YYEEEE. The CDR3 bases are TGTGCCAGCAGCTTGGGCGGGCCCGATTCACCCCTCCACTTT. Protein sequence: CASSLGGPDSPLHF.

In DNA form, the CDR3 reads TGTGCCAGCTCACCACTCATGGGGACCGGGGAGCTGTTTTTT. Protein: CASSPLMGTGELFF. V and J are TRBV18 and TRBJ2-2; no clear D. The CDR3 covers 14 residues. Germline V gene data show CDR1 as KGHSH and CDR2 as LQKENI. Trimming shortened V by 1 base and J by 5 bases, and 8 bases separated the two germline ends.

CDR3 coding DNA: TGTGCCACCTCCGGCGGGACAGGCGTCTCCGGGGCCAACGTCCTGACTTTC. As protein: CATSGGTGVSGANVLTF. The gene calls are TRBV10-3 and TRBJ2-6, with 8 bases lining up with TRBD1. The CDR3 has 17 residues. J was trimmed by 4 bases and V by 10 bases; bases with no gene match: 15. From germline, CDR1 is ENHRY and CDR2 SYGVKD.

This clone was seen more than once but under ten times. V is TRBV10-3 and J is TRBJ2-7; possibly TRBD2 for D (5 bases). There are 12 residues in the CDR3. The germline V gene encodes CDR1 ENHRY and CDR2 SYGVKD. The germline V and J ends were trimmed by 4 bases and 10 bases, with 14 bases remaining between them. The DNA of the CDR3 is TGTGCCATCAGTGCGCCGAGCGGTGGACAGTACTTC. Protein product: CAISAPSGGQYF.

This clone is medium-sized. This CDR3 reads CASSSQGEISPLHF. CDR3 coding DNA: TGTGCCAGCAGTTCACAGGGGGAAATCTCACCCCTCCACTTT. This chain connects TRBV6-2 or TRBV6-3 to TRBJ1-6, with 8 bases matching TRBD1. The germline V gene encodes CDR1 MNHEY and CDR2 SVGEGT. The trim removed 4 bases at V and 10 bases at J, leaving 6 bases unmatched. The CDR3 loop spans 14 amino acids.